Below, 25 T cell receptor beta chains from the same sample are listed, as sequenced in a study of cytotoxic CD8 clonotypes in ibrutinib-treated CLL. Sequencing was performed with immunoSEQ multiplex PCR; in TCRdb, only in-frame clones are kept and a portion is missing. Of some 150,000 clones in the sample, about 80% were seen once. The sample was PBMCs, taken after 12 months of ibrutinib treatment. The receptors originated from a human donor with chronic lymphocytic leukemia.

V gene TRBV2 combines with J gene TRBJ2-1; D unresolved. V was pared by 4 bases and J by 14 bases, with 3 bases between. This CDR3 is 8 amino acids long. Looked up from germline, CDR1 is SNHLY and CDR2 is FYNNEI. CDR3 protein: CASSGKFF. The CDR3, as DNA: TGTGCCAGCAGTGGGAAGTTCTTC. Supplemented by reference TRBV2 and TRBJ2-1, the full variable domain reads EPEVTQTPSHQVTQMGQEVILRCVPISNHLYFYWYRQILGQKVEFLVSFYNNEISEKSEIFDDQFSVERPDGSNFTLKIRSTKLEDSAMYFCASSGKFFGPGTRLTVL.

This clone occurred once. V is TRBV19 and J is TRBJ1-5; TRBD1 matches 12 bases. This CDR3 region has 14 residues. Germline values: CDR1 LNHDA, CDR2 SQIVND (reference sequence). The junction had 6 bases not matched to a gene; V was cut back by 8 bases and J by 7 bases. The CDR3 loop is CASAGTGGIQPQHF. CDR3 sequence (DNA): TGTGCCAGTGCCGGGACAGGGGGCATCCAGCCCCAGCATTTT.

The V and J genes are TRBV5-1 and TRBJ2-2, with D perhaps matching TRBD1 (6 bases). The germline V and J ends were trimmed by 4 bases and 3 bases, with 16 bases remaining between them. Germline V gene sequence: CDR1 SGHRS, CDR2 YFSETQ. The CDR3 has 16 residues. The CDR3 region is CASSTPTPGDTGELFF. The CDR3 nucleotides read TGCGCCAGCAGCACCCCGACCCCAGGGGACACCGGGGAGCTGTTTTTT.

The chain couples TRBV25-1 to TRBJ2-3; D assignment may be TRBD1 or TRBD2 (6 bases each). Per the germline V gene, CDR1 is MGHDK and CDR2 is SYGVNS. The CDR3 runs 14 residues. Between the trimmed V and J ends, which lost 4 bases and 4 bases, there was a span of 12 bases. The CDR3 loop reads CASSARRGADTQYF. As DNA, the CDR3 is TGTGCCAGCAGTGCTCGGAGGGGGGCAGATACGCAGTATTTT. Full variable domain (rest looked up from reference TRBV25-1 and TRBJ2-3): EADIYQTPRYLVIGTGKKITLECSQTMGHDKMYWYQQDPGMELHLIHYSYGVNSTEKGDLSSESTVSRIRTEHFPLTLESARPSHTSQYLCASSARRGADTQYFGPGTRLTVL.

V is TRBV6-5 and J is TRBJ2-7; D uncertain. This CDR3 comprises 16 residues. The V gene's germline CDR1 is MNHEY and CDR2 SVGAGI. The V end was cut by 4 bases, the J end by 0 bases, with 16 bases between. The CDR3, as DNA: TGTGCCAGCAGTTTAAGGAGAAAGGAGCCCTCCTACGAGCAGTACTTC. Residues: CASSLRRKEPSYEQYF.

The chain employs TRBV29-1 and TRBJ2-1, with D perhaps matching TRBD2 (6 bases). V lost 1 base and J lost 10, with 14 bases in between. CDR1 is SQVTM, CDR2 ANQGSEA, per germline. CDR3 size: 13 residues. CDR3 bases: TGCAGCGTTGAAGGGGGGGACGGCGTCGAGCAGTTCTTC. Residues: CSVEGGDGVEQFF.

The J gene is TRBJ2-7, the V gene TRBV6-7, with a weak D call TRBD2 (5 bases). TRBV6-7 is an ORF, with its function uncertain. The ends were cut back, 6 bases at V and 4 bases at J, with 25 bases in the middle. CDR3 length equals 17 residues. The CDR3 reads CASSRLRRASLRYEQYF. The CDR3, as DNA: TGTGCCAGCAGCCGCCTCCGACGAGCTAGCCTCCGATACGAGCAGTACTTC.

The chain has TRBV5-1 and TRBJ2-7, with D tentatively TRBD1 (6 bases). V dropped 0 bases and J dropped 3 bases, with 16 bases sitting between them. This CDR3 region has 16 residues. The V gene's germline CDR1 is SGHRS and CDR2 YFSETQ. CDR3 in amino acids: CASSLERRTVLYEQYF. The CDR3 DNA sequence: TGCGCCAGCAGCTTGGAGCGACGGACAGTTCTCTACGAGCAGTACTTC.

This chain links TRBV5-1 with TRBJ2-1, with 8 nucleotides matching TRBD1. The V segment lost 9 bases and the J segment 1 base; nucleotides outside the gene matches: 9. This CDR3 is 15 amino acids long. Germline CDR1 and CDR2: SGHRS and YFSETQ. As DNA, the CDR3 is TGCGCCACCAATCAGGGGGCTGGGTCCTACAATGAGCAGTTCTTC. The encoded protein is CATNQGAGSYNEQFF.

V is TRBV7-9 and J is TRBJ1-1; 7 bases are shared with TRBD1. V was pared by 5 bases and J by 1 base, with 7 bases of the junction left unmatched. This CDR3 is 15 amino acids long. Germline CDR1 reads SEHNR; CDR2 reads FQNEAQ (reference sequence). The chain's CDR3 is CASSLSRGRNTEAFF. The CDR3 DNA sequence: TGTGCCAGCAGCCTCTCCAGGGGGAGGAACACTGAAGCTTTCTTT. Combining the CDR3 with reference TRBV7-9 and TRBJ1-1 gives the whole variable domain DTGVSQNPRHKITKRGQNVTFRCDPISEHNRLYWYRQTLGQGPEFLTYFQNEAQLEKSRLLSDRFSAERPKGSFSTLEIQRTEQGDSAMYLCASSLSRGRNTEAFFGQGTRLTVV.

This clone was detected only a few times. The chain's CDR3 is CASSLQDRGGYGYTF. DNA for the CDR3: TGTGCCAGCAGCTTGCAGGACAGGGGAGGCTATGGCTACACCTTC. V is TRBV5-5 and J is TRBJ1-2; 9 bases align to TRBD1. After removal of 1 base from V and 4 bases from J, the junction contained 5 bases not matched to a gene. CDR1 SGHKS and CDR2 YYEKEE come from the germline V gene (reference sequence). This CDR3 has 15 amino acids.

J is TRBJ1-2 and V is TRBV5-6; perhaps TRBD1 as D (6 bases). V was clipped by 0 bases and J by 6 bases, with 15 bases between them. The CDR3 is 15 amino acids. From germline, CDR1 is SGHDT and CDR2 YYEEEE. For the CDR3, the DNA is TGTGCCAGCAGCTTGGGTGAGGGGGGAATCCATGGCTACACCTTC. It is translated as CASSLGEGGIHGYTF.

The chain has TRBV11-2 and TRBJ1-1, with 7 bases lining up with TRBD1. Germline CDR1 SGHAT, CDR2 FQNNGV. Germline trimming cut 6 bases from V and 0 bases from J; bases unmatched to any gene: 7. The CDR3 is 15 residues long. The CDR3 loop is CASRLSGTVNTEAFF. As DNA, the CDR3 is TGTGCCAGCAGGTTGTCCGGGACAGTGAACACTGAAGCTTTCTTT.

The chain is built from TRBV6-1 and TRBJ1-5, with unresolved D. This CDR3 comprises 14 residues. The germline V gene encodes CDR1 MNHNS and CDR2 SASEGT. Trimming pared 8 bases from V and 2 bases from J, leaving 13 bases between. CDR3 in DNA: TGTGCCAGCTGGATTACCCTAGGCAATCAGCCCCAGCATTTT. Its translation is CASWITLGNQPQHF.

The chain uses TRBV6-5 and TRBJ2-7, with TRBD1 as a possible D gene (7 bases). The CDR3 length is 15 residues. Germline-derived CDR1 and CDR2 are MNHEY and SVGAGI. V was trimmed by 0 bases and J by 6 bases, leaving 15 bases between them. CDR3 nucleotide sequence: TGTGCCAGCAGTTACTCGTCAGCAGGGGGAGGCGAGCAGTACTTC. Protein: CASSYSSAGGGEQYF.

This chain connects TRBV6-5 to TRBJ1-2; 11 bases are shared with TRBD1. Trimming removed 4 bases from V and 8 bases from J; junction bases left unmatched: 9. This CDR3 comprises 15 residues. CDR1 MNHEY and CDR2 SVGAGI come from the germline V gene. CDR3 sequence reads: CASSWGQGGMRGYTF. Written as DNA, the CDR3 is TGTGCCAGCAGTTGGGGACAGGGGGGGATGCGCGGCTACACCTTC.

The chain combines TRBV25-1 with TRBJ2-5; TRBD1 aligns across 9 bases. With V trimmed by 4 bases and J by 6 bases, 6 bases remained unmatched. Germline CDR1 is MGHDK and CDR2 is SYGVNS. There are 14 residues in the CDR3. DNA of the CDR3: TGTGCCAGCAGTGCCGGGACAGGGAAACAGACCCAGTACTTC. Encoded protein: CASSAGTGKQTQYF.

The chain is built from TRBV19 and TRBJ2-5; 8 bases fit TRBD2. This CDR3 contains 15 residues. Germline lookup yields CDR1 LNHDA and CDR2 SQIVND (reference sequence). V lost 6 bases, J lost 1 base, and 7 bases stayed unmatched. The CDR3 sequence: CASSILGGGQETQYF. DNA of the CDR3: TGTGCCAGTAGCATCCTCGGGGGGGGCCAAGAGACCCAGTACTTC. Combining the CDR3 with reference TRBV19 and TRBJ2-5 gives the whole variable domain DGGITQSPKYLFRKEGQNVTLSCEQNLNHDAMYWYRQDPGQGLRLIYYSQIVNDFQKGDIAEGYSVSREKKESFPLTVTSAQKNPTAFYLCASSILGGGQETQYFGPGTRLLVL.

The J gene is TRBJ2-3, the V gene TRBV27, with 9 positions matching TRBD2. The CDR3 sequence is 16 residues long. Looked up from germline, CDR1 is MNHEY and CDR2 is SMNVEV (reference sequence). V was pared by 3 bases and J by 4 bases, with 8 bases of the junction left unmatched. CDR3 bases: TGTGCCAGCAGTTTCGCCCGAGCGGGGGGTGCAGATACGCAGTATTTT. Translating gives CASSFARAGGADTQYF.

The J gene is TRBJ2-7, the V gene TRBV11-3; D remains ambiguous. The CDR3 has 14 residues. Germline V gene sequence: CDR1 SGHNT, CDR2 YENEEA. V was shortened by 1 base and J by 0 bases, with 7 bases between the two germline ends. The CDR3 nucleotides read TGTGCCAGCAGCTTAGGCGGCAGCTCCTACGAGCAGTACTTC. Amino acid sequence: CASSLGGSSYEQYF.

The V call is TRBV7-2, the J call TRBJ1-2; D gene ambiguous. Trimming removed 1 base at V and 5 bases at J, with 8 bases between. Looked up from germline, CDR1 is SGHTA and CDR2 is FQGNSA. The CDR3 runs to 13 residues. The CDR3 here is CASSLDTLYGYTF. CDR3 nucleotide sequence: TGTGCCAGCAGCTTAGATACTCTGTATGGCTACACCTTC. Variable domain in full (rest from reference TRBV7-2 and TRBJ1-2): GAGVSQSPSNKVTEKGKDVELRCDPISGHTALYWYRQSLGQGLEFLIYFQGNSAPDKSGLPSDRFSAERTGGSVSTLTIQRTQQEDSAVYLCASSLDTLYGYTFGSGTRLTVV.

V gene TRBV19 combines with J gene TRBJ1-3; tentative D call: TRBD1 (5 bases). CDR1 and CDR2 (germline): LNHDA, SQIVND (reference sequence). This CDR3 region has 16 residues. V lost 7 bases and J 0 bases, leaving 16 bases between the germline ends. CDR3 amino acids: CASTHWQGSSGNTIYF. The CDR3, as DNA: TGTGCCAGTACCCATTGGCAGGGAAGCTCTGGAAACACCATATATTTT.

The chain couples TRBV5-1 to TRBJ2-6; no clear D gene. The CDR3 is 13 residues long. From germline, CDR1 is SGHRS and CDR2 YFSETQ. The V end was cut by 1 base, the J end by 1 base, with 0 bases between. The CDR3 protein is CASSLSGANVLTF. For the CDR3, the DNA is TGCGCCAGCAGCTTGTCTGGGGCCAACGTCCTGACTTTC.

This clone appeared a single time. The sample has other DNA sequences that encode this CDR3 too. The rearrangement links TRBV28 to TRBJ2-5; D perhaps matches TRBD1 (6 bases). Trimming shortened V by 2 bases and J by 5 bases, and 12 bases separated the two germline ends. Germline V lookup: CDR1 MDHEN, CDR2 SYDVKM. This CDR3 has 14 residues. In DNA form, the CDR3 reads TGTGCCAGCAGTTTAGGGGGCCTGGGGGAGACCCAGTACTTC. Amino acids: CASSLGGLGETQYF.

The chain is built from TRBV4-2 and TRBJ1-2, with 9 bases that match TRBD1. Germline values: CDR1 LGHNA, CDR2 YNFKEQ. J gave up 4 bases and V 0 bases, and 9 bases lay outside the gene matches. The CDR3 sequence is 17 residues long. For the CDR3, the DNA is TGTGCCAGCAGCCAAGACGAAACAGGGGGCGTTCGCTATGGCTACACCTTC. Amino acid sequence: CASSQDETGGVRYGYTF.